What follows describes a single T cell receptor beta chain. The antigen this receptor binds is unknown. No base qualities exist here, and no much larger clone lies one base off it. The data derive from a study of vaccination effects on CD4 cells after COVID-19 (dated by TCRdb to 2021 to 2024). For the wider study: Post-vaccine samples across the study were collected a median of 72 days after the second dose, with a range of 14 to 241. SARS-CoV-2 spike-specific CD4+ TCR repertoires were compared before and after mRNA vaccination in COVID-19 convalescent patients and in infection-naive vaccine recipients. A total of nine to ten COVID-19 convalescent patients and several SARS-CoV-2-naive healthy vaccine recipients were included in the full study. In the study, cultures from other donors were sequenced using the Oncomine TCR Beta short-read assay on an Illumina iSeq 100.

Broad study findings and their caveats: The study was limited by a small number of convalescent patients, and early post-infection timepoints were lacking. Marked clonal contraction was observed in both infection-induced and vaccine-induced clones at late post-vaccination timepoints, consistent with waning T cell responses. Among healthy vaccine recipients, nearly all vaccine-induced clones were SARS-CoV-2 mono-reactive, and only 1 of 255 was cross-reactive with common cold coronaviruses.

In the ViraFEST assay, PBMC were stimulated with viral peptide pools, and antigen-specific CD4+ T cell clonotypes were then identified by expansion using TCR sequencing. After more than 9 days of culture, CD4+ T cells were isolated with the EasySep CD4+ T cell isolation kit. Participants received two doses of either the BNT162b2 or the mRNA-1273 mRNA SARS-CoV-2 vaccine. None of the healthy vaccine recipients had a prior SARS-CoV-2 infection, which was confirmed by nucleocapsid antibody tests that came back negative both before and after vaccination. Roughly 2 million PBMC per well were cultured in IMDM with about 4.5% human AB serum, 7.5 to 10 IU/ml IL-2 and gentamicin, plus 10 ug/ml peptides. On days 3 and 7, half of the culture medium was replaced with fresh IL-2-containing medium. Each peptide stimulation condition was cultured in triplicate wells unless otherwise noted. Using Ficoll-Paque Plus gradient centrifugation, PBMC were separated from whole blood and then either used fresh or cryopreserved at -140C. The overlapping peptide pools covered the spike proteins of SARS-CoV-2 and of the common cold coronaviruses HCoV-NL63, HCoV-OC43 and HCoV-229E. The QIAamp micro DNA kit was used to extract genomic DNA from the cultured CD4+ T cells.

Preparation of the library involved the immunoSEQ multiplex PCR assay. DNA from the cultured and isolated CD4+ T cells underwent TCR beta CDR3 sequencing. The original methods were these. Non-productive TCR sequences were removed and reads were trimmed to the CDR3 region, keeping CDR3s of at least 7 amino acids. Antigen-specific clonotypes were identified using the MANAFEST web app by comparison of expansion in peptide wells against reference cultures. To count as positive, a clone had to show expansion at FDR<0.05 compared with the reference and with all other wells, an odds ratio above 5, and a frequency above 0.1% in two replicate wells. Cross-reactive clonotypes were defined as significantly expanded in SARS-CoV-2 spike wells and in at least one common cold coronavirus spike condition. CDR3 similarity was assessed by Levenshtein distance with the stringdist R package, and unrooted trees were built with ape in R 3.6.1. Here the immuneACCESS table is served through TCRdb, limited to in-frame sequences with V and J called. Missing clones are a known gap in these copies; in checked studies unresolved V genes cover under half, and the rest lacks a known reason. Clone size and V and J calls were adopted from that table, with D and trimming inferred from the DNA. The sample includes about 81,000 clones, with 77% observed a single time. About 1% of the sample belongs to the ten largest clones.

Germline trimming amounts to 0 bases on V and 6 bases on J, with 1 as the count of junction bases outside the gene matches. CDR1 and CDR2, per the germline V gene (reference sequence), are MNHNY and SVGAGI. The CDR3 runs 14 residues from the cysteine to the phenylalanine. Only the CDR3 DNA stays, 42 bases, in frame from base 1. The sequence is built from TRBV6-6 and TRBJ1-2; the central 10 bases match TRBD1. The clonotype originates from a human donor who received a COVID-19 vaccine. Sequencing used CD4+ T cells from PBMCs cultured with HCoV-OC43 spike peptides, obtained after COVID-19 vaccination. The sample's cell subset or site label, decoded: HCoV-OC43 spike overlapping peptide pool stimulation. The DNA sequence is TGTGCCAGCAGTTACTCGACAGGGGGCAATGGCTACACCTTC. This encodes CASSYSTGGNGYTF.